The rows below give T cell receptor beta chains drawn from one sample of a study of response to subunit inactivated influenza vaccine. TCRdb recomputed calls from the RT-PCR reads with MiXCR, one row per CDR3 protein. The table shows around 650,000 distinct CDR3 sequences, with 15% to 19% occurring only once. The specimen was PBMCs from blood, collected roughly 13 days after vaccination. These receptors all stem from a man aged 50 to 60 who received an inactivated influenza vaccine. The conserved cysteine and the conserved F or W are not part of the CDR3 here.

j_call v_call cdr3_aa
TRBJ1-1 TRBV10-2 ASTSGRQNTEAF
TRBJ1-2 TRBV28 ASSLRGGVGYT
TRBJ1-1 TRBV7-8 ASSARGGMSGEAF
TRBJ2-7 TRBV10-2 ASSEIAGTYEQY
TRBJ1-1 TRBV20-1 SARVGTGGSEAF
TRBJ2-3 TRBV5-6 ASSLGRVGSDTQY
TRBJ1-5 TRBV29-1 SVSRGVNQPQH
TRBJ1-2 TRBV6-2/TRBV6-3 ASSYIRQENYGYT
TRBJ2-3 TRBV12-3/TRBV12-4 ASSLALAGGLDTQY
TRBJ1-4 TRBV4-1 ASSQVSGSEKLF
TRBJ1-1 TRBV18 ASSPQGGNTEAF
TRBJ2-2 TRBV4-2 ASSQGRTGDTGELF
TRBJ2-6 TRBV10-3 AISPDGSSGANVLT
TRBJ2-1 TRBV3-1 ASSRLGLAGGNEQF
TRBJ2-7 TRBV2 ASSISGGPWGEQY
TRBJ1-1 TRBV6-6 ASLGDTEAF
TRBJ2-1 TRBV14 ASSPPGLAAYNEQF
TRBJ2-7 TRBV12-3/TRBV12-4 ASSFGLYEQY
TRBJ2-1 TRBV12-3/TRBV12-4 ASRSPGTGGYNEQF
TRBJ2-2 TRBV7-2 ASRPPGLSTGELF
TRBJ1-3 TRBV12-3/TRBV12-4 ASSFLSGHRNTIY
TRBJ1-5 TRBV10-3 ATRDRGPNQPQH
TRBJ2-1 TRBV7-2 ASSPRDSGGANEQF
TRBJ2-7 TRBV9 ASSLTGAHQEQY
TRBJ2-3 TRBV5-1 ASASGRASDTQY
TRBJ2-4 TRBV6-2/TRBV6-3 ASSGFGLAVAKNIQY
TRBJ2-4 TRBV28 ASRRGGLAGSKNIQY
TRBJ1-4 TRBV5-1 ASSLTGVNNEKLF
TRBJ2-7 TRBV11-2 ASSLWTSGRGEQY
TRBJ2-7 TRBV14 ASSQGSGPGYEQY
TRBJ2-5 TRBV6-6 AIRGIEETQY
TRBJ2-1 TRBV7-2 ASSLRFYEQF
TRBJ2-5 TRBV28 ASSLAGRLQETQY
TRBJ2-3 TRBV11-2 ASSSRGTAGFRTDTQY
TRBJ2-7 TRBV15 ATSRFRSEQY
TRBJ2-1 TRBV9 ASSVFGSANNEQF
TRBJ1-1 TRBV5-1 ASSLGQGKNTEAF
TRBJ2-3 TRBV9 ASSRRHGIAGSTDTQY
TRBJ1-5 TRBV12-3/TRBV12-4 ASTTNRFQPQH
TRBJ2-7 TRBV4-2 ASSQPRTSGSYEQY
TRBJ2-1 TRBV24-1 ATSGQTGTPYNEQF
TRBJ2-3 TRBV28 ASSFLRTSGRPSDTQY
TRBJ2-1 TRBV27 ASSLSAKSYNEQF
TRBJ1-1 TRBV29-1 SAVGQGQGAF
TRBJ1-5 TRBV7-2 ASSLFSGTYSNQPQH
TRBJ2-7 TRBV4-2 ASSGDSTEQY
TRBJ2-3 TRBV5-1 ASRNRSTDTQY
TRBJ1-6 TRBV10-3 AISGVEGRNSPLH
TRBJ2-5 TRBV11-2 ASSLLDRVQETQY
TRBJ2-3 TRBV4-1 ASSQVGKARGTDTQY
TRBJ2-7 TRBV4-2 ASSQDAQRPSEQY
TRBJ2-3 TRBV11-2 ASSPTGVDTQY
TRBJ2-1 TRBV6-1 ASSEPGKEQF
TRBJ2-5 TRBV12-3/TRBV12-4 ASSLGASGYQETQY
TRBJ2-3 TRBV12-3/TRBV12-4 ASTLGQGITDTQY